This entry lists 8 T cell receptor beta chains sequenced from one sample in a study of shared clonotypes between healthy human individuals. This table comes from immunoSEQ multiplex PCR, and its TCRdb copy is limited to in-frame clones, with some not included. This table holds nearly 2 million clones, approximately 94% found once. Positive CCR7 selection of CD45RO-negative cells yielded the naive CD8 cells, and terminally differentiated effector memory CD45RA+ cells were excluded. Sequencing was carried out using naive CD8+ T cells sorted from blood. Receptors were obtained from a man in his late teens or twenties in good health.

This rearrangement joins TRBV4-3 to TRBJ1-2; D gene uncertain. Between the trimmed V and J ends, which lost 0 bases and 10 bases, there was a span of 9 bases. The CDR3 loop spans 12 amino acids. Per germline, CDR1 LGHNA and CDR2 YSLEER. Here the CDR3 DNA reads TGCGCCAGCAGCCAAGATTCTGGCATCTACACCTTC. It translates to CASSQDSGIYTF.

Turning to this clone: Other DNA sequences within the sample encode an identical CDR3. The chain uses TRBV13 and TRBJ1-2, with D unresolved. Germline lookup yields CDR1 PRHDT and CDR2 FYEKMQ (reference sequence). V gave up 5 bases and J gave up 5 bases, with 12 bases separating them. The CDR3 sequence is 13 residues long. DNA for the CDR3: TGTGCCAGCAGCCTTGACCGAGGTTATGGCTACACCTTC. This codes for CASSLDRGYGYTF.

The count of this clone is one. This rearrangement joins TRBV27 to TRBJ1-1, with D perhaps TRBD1 (6 bases). V was pared by 5 bases and J by 0 bases, with 19 bases between. The CDR3 has 17 amino acids. From germline, CDR1 is MNHEY and CDR2 SMNVEV (reference sequence). CDR3 DNA sequence: TGTGCCAGCAGTCTGGGGGGCCCACCCGCCTTGAACACTGAAGCTTTCTTT. As protein: CASSLGGPPALNTEAFF.

On this clone itself: The sample contains more than one DNA sequence encoding this CDR3. The rearrangement uses TRBV5-1 and TRBJ2-7; no clear D gene. Trimming cost V 0 bases and J 0 bases, with 10 bases left between them. Germline lookup yields CDR1 SGHRS and CDR2 YFSETQ. This CDR3 contains 15 residues. The CDR3 sequence: CASSLASGVSYEQYF. CDR3 sequence (DNA): TGCGCCAGCAGCTTGGCTTCGGGTGTCTCCTACGAGCAGTACTTC.

The rearrangement uses TRBV29-1 and TRBJ2-3; possibly TRBD2 for D (6 bases). The germline V gene has CDR1 SQVTM and CDR2 ANQGSEA. The CDR3 loop spans 14 amino acids. The V end lost 5 bases, the J end lost 2 bases, and 14 bases lay between the germline ends. CDR3 in amino acids: CSVSPGLTTDTQYF. The CDR3 DNA sequence: TGCAGCGTTTCACCGGGACTGACCACAGATACGCAGTATTTT.

V and J are TRBV7-9 and TRBJ2-5, with 11 bases matching TRBD1. J lost 1 base, V lost 4 bases, and 8 bases had no gene match. Germline V gene sequence: CDR1 SEHNR, CDR2 FQNEAQ (reference sequence). This CDR3 has 17 residues. Here the CDR3 DNA reads TGTGCCAGCAGCTCTTTCCTGGGACAGGGGGGCCAAGAGACCCAGTACTTC. Translating gives CASSSFLGQGGQETQYF. The full variable domain, rest sourced from reference TRBV7-9 and TRBJ2-5, is DTGVSQNPRHKITKRGQNVTFRCDPISEHNRLYWYRQTLGQGPEFLTYFQNEAQLEKSRLLSDRFSAERPKGSFSTLEIQRTEQGDSAMYLCASSSFLGQGGQETQYFGPGTRLLVL.

The gene calls are TRBV19 and TRBJ2-2, with D possibly being TRBD1 or TRBD2 (6 bases each). The V gene's germline CDR1 is LNHDA and CDR2 SQIVND (reference sequence). CDR3 size: 14 residues. With 9 bases removed from V and 3 bases from J, the gap between germline ends came to 14 bases. CDR3 DNA: TGTGCCAGCCGCGGGGACATTGACACCGGGGAGCTGTTTTTT. It specifies CASRGDIDTGELFF.

CDR3 loop: CASSYSPGQGEKLFF. The CDR3 DNA reads TGTGCCAGCAGTTACTCGCCGGGACAGGGTGAAAAACTGTTTTTT. The genes are TRBV6-5 and TRBJ1-4, with 9 positions matching TRBD1. With V trimmed by 0 bases and J by 7 bases, 3 bases remained unmatched. The CDR3 totals 15 residues. Germline V gives CDR1 MNHEY, CDR2 SVGAGI.